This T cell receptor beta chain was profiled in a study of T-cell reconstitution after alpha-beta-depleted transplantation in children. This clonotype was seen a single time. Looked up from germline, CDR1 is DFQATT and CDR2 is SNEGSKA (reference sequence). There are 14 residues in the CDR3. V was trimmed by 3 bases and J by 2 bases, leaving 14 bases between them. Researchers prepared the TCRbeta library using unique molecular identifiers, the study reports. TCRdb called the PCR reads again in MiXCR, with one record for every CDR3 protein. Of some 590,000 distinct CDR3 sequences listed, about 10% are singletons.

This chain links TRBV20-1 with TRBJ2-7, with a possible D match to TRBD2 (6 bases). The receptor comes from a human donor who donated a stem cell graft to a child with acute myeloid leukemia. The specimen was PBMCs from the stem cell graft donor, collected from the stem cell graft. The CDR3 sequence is CSASRRDSTYEQYF. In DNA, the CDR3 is TGCAGTGCTAGTCGTCGGGACTCTACCTACGAGCAGTACTTC.